The source of this T cell receptor beta chain is a study of blood T cell repertoires in COVID-19. Background on the study: T cells, B-cell-depleted T cells, or PBMCs supplied cDNA or gDNA.

Trimming cost V 3 bases and J 7 bases, with 7 bases left between them. This CDR3 is built from 12 residues. CDR1 LGHDT and CDR2 YNNKEL come from the germline V gene (reference sequence). Original data processing: Amplification of reference gene primers was used by the study to estimate nucleated cell counts. Clones were read by immunoSEQ multiplex PCR, and TCRdb kept only the in-frame ones, dropping some. V, J and clone size are taken as reported in that table, and D and trimming were inferred from the DNA itself. The profile shows over 100,000 clones, over 80% of them singletons. Material for sequencing was peripheral blood. The chain has TRBV3-1 (or the pseudogene TRBV3-2) and TRBJ2-1, with D unresolved. This receptor was obtained from a man aged 45-65 years with active COVID-19. The CDR3 loop reads CASSHLRNEQFF. The CDR3 coding sequence is TGTGCCAGCAGCCATCTCCGGAATGAGCAGTTCTTC.